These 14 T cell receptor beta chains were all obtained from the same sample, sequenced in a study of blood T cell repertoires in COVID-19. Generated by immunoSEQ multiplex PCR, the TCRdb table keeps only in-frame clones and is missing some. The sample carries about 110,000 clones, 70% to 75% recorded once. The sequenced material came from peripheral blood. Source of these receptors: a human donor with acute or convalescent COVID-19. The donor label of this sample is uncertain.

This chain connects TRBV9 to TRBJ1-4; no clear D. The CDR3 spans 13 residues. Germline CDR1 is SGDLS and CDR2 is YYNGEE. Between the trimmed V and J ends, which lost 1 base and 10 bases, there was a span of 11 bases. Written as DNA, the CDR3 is TGTGCCAGCAGCGTAAGCTTAGAGGGAAAACTGTTTTTT. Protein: CASSVSLEGKLFF. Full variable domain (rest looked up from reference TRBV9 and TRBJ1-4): DSGVTQTPKHLITATGQRVTLRCSPRSGDLSVYWYQQSLDQGLQFLIQYYNGEERAKGNILERFSAQQFPDLHSELNLSSLELGDSALYFCASSVSLEGKLFFGSGTQLSVL.

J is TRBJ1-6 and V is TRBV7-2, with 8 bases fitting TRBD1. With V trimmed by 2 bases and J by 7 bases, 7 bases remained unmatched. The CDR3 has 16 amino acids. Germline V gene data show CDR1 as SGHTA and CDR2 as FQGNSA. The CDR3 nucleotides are TGTGCCAGCAGCTTACAGGGGGCGCAGGGAAATTCACCCCTCCACTTT. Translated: CASSLQGAQGNSPLHF.

CDR3 residues: CASSVEPSGGAPDTQYF. CDR3 in DNA: TGTGCCAGCAGCGTAGAGCCTAGCGGGGGAGCGCCGGATACGCAGTATTTT. The chain joins TRBV9 to TRBJ2-3, with 10 bases that match TRBD2. This CDR3 is 17 amino acids long. Germline values: CDR1 SGDLS, CDR2 YYNGEE. V dropped 0 bases and J dropped 6; count of bases not matched to a gene: 10.

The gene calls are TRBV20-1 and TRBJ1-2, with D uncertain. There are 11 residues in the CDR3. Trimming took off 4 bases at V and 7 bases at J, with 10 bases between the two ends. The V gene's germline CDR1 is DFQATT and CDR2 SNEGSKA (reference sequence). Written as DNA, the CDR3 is TGCAGTGCTAACTCTCAACGTGGCTACACCTTC. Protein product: CSANSQRGYTF.

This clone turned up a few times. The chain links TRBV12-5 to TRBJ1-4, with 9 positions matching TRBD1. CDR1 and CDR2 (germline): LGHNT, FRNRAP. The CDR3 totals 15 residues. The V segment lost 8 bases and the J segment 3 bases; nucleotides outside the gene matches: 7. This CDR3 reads CASSRGDRANEKLFF. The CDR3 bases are TGTGCTAGTTCCCGGGGGGACAGGGCTAATGAAAAACTGTTTTTT.

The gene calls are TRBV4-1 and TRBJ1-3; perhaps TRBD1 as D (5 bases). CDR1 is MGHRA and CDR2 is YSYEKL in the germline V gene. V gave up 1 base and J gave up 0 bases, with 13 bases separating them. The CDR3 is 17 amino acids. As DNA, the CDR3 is TGCGCCAGCAGCCAAGTGGCAGGGCCAGTCTCTGGAAACACCATATATTTT. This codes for CASSQVAGPVSGNTIYF.

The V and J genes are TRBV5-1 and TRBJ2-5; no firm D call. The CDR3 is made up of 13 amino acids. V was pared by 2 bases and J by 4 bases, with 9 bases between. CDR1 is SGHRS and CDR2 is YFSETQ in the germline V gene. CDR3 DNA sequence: TGCGCCAGCAGCTTACCTAGTTCAGAGACCCAGTACTTC. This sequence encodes CASSLPSSETQYF.

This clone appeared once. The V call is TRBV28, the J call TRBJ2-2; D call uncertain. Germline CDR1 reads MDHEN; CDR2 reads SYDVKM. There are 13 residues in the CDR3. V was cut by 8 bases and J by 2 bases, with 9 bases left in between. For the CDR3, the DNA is TGTGCCAGCTTACAGACCAACACCGGGGAGCTGTTTTTT. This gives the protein CASLQTNTGELFF. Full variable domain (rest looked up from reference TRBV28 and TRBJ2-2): DVKVTQSSRYLVKRTGEKVFLECVQDMDHENMFWYRQDPGLGLRLIYFSYDVKMKEKGDIPEGYSVSREKKERFSLILESASTNQTSMYLCASLQTNTGELFFGEGSRLTVL.

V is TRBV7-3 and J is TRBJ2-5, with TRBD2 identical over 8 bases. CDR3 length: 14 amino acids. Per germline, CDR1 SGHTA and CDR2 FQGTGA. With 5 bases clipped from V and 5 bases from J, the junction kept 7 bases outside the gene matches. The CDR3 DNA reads TGTGCCAGCAGCCCCCATGGCGGGGGGGAGACCCAGTACTTC. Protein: CASSPHGGGETQYF.

The CDR3 bases are TGTGCCACCAGTGCCCTGGGGACTAGCGGGAGTCAGTATTTT. Translating it yields CATSALGTSGSQYF. V is TRBV24-1 and J is TRBJ2-3, with 14 positions matching TRBD2. With V trimmed by 5 bases and J by 12 bases, 6 bases remained unmatched. The CDR3 covers 14 residues. The germline V gene has CDR1 KGHDR and CDR2 SFDVKD.

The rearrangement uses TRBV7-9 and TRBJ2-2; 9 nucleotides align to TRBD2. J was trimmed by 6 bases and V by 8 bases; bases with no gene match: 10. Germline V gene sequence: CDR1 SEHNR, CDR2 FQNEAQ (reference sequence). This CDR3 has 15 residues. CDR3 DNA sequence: TGTGCCAGCCAGCCCAATGCGGGGGGGCCCGGGGAGCTGTTTTTT. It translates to CASQPNAGGPGELFF.

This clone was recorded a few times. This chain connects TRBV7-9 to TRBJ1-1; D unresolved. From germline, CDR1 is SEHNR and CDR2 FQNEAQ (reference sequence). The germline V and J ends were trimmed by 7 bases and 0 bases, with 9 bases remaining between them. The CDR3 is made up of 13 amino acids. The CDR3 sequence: CASMRSMNTEAFF. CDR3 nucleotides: TGTGCCAGCATGAGGAGTATGAACACTGAAGCTTTCTTT.

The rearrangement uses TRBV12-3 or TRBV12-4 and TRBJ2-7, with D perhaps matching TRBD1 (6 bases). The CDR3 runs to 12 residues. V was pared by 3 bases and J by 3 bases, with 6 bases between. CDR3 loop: CASSLDSYEQYF. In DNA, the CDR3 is TGTGCCAGCAGTTTGGACAGCTACGAGCAGTACTTC.

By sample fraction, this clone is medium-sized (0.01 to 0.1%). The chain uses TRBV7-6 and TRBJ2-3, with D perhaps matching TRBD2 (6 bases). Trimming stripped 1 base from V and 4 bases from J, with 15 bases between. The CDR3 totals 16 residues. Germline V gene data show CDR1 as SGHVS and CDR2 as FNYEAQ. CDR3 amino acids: CASSLVRGSISDTQYF. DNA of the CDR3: TGTGCCAGCAGCTTAGTTCGGGGGAGTATTTCAGATACGCAGTATTTT.